This T cell receptor (beta chain) was recorded in a study of resident and recirculating memory T cells in vitiligo. The wider study: Epidermis came from shave biopsies of lesional and nonlesional sites, plus PBMCs.

TCRdb's copy holds only in-frame clones and misses some; the assay was immunoSEQ multiplex PCR. The data show around 76,000 clones, about nine tenths seen once. This CDR3 is 16 amino acids long. The J segment lost 0 bases and the V segment lost 0 bases, leaving 5 bases of the junction unmatched. Germline-derived CDR1 and CDR2 are LGHNA and YNFKEQ. Patients had received no treatment within the previous three months. The genes are TRBV4-2 and TRBJ2-7; 7 bases map to TRBD2. Sequences were obtained from blood. The receptor was isolated from a male donor with vitiligo. CDR3 sequence (DNA): TGTGCCAGCAGCCAAGAGGCCCTAGCGGACTCCTACGAGCAGTACTTC. The encoded protein is CASSQEALADSYEQYF.